This T cell receptor beta chain is drawn from a study of blood T cell repertoires in COVID-19. Clones were read by immunoSEQ multiplex PCR, and TCRdb kept only the in-frame ones, dropping some. The sample lists over 150,000 clones; more than 90% were seen once. Germline values: CDR1 LNHDA, CDR2 SQIVND (reference sequence). CDR3 length equals 16 residues. V was cut by 6 bases and J by 6 bases, with 20 bases left in between. V gene TRBV19 combines with J gene TRBJ2-2; D gene unclear. Sequencing used peripheral blood. The clonotype comes from a man aged 50-60 years with acute or convalescent COVID-19. CDR3 sequence reads: CASSISLSRSAGELFF. The DNA of the CDR3 is TGTGCCAGTAGCATCTCCCTTTCTAGGAGTGCCGGGGAGCTGTTTTTT.